Listed below are T cell receptor beta chains from one sample, sequenced in a study of T-cell reconstitution after alpha-beta-depleted transplantation in children. In TCRdb, the PCR reads were re-called with MiXCR into one record per CDR3 protein. The sample has roughly 240,000 distinct CDR3 sequences; roughly 8% are singletons. The sequenced sample was PBMCs, mostly from graft donor cells, obtained 180 days after TCRalphabeta/CD19-depleted stem cell transplant. The receptor set was obtained from a male patient between 10 and 17 years old who had a stem cell transplant for acute lymphoblastic leukemia, so the T cells may come from the graft donor. CDR3s leave out the opening cysteine and the closing phenylalanine or tryptophan. Each record gives: J gene, V gene, CDR3 protein.

TRBJ2-2 TRBV5-1 ASSLEVTGELF
TRBJ2-7 TRBV11-2 ASSLEGISYEQY
TRBJ2-7 TRBV21-1 ASTPTLYRKSYEQY
TRBJ2-1 TRBV9 ASSVSGTGRNNEQF
TRBJ2-1 TRBV6-1 ASGGTGGNEQF
TRBJ2-1 TRBV5-6 AMGPGTSGRKDEQF
TRBJ2-1 TRBV5-1 ASSWGKNNEQF
TRBJ2-3 TRBV29-1 SVHGDTQY
TRBJ1-6 TRBV6-5 ASSYPTSGPATSPLH
TRBJ2-2 TRBV7-8 ASSQPGPANTGELF
TRBJ2-7 TRBV13 ASSFKAGGAYEQY
TRBJ2-5 TRBV10-3 AIRDSIQETQY
TRBJ2-5 TRBV10-3 AISELGWETQY
TRBJ2-3 TRBV20-1 SAYQRGETDTQY
TRBJ2-2 TRBV6-5 ASSYSMGLGAGELF
TRBJ2-5 TRBV18 ASSPPAEETQY
TRBJ1-5 TRBV5-6 ASSSGIYSNQPQH
TRBJ2-7 TRBV20-1 SAYPLGGTYEQY
TRBJ1-5 TRBV24-1 AHRTGGAYSNQPQH
TRBJ2-2 TRBV27 ASFGDTGELF
TRBJ2-6 TRBV5-6 ASSPQGWGFSGANVLT
TRBJ1-2 TRBV12-3/TRBV12-4 ASSLRGRPFYGYT
TRBJ1-1 TRBV6-5 ASSYSGAGTEAF
TRBJ2-7 TRBV25-1 ASSQGLGNEQY
TRBJ2-3 TRBV7-8 ASSSRTGSTDTQY
TRBJ2-1 TRBV20-1 SAASGRRVRYNEQF
TRBJ1-2 TRBV6-4 ASSGGYGYT
TRBJ2-1 TRBV5-6 ASSDRGLGHEQF
TRBJ1-1 TRBV5-1 ASSLAGPDNTEAF
TRBJ1-1 TRBV4-3 ASSQGRGGKGNTEAF
TRBJ2-7 TRBV29-1 SVEGGQGVSYEQY
TRBJ2-7 TRBV11-2 ASSRLIGGQGHSYEQY
TRBJ2-7 TRBV4-2 ASSYSRTDSYEQY
TRBJ2-3 TRBV11-3 ASSYGTGDTQY
TRBJ2-7 TRBV28 ASSFGLAGGSYEQY
TRBJ2-5 TRBV9 ASSVEAGAETQY
TRBJ1-1 TRBV19 ASIGDGNTEAF
TRBJ2-2 TRBV20-1 SARPHSNFTGELF
TRBJ1-2 TRBV7-2 ASSLRPGQEYGYT
TRBJ1-1 TRBV7-8 ASSPRNGGGMNTEAF
TRBJ2-7 TRBV12-3/TRBV12-4 ASTRGNRGYEQY
TRBJ2-1 TRBV4-1 ASSQAAGGYNEQF
TRBJ2-7 TRBV3-1 ASSRGAGGRSYEQY
TRBJ2-3 TRBV10-2 ATPGLAGGDTQY
TRBJ2-1 TRBV10-3 AISESIGYNEQF
TRBJ1-3 TRBV4-1 ASSQANMGFSGNTIY
TRBJ2-6 TRBV5-1 ASSFGLPSGANVLT
TRBJ1-3 TRBV15 ATSRDLTPQAGNTIY
TRBJ2-1 TRBV21-1 ASSIRDDYNEQF
TRBJ2-7 TRBV14 ASSQPGLAERTEQY
TRBJ1-2 TRBV20-1 SARSNYGYT
TRBJ2-5 TRBV5-1 ASSLPLETQY
TRBJ2-3 TRBV11-2 ASSHLEDTQY
TRBJ2-2 TRBV7-6 ASSLSGENTGELF